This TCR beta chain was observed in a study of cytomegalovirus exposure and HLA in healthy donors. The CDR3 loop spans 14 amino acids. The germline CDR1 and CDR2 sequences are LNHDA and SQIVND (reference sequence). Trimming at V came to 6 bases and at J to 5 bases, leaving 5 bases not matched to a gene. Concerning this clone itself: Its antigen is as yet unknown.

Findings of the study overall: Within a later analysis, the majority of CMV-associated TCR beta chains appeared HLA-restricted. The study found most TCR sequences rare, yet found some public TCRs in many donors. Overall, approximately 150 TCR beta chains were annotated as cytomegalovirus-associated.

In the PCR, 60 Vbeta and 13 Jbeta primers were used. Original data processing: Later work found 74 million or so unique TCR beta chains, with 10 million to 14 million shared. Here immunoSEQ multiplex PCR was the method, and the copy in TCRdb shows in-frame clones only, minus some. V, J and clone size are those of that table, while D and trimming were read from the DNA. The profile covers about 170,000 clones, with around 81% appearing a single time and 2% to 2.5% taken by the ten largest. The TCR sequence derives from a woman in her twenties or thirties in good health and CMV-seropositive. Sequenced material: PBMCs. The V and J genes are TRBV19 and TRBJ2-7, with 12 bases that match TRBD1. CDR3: CASSLGQGADEQYF. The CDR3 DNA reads TGTGCCAGTAGCCTGGGACAGGGGGCCGACGAGCAGTACTTC.